This is a list of T cell receptor beta chains from one sample in a study of identical twins. TCRdb itself ran the 5' RACE reads through MiXCR, one entry per CDR3 protein. This table holds some 570,000 distinct CDR3 sequences, 20% to 25% found once. The same data also contributed to another study, on yellow fever vaccine responses in identical twins.

Sequencing was performed on CD4+ T cells sorted from blood. The receptors shown here come from a woman in her late teens or twenties in good health. Each CDR3 is given with its conserved first and last residue. A D gene is named only where the DNA matches it firmly. Expanded clones get a size class; other rows say once, few or many, or leave the size out.

TRBD2	TRBV6-1	.	TRBJ2-3	TGTGCCAGCAGTCCAATTAGCGGGCCGCACACAGATACGCAGTATTTT	CASSPISGPHTDTQYF
TRBD1	TRBV10-3	.	TRBJ2-3	TGTGCCATCTGTGACCCTGACAGGGACACGCAGTATTTT	CAICDPDRDTQYF
TRBD1	TRBV4-1	.	TRBJ2-5	TGCGCCAGCAGCAACGGACAGGCCCAAGAGACCCAGTACTTC	CASSNGQAQETQYF
TRBD2	TRBV5-5	few	TRBJ2-3	TGTGCCAGCAGCTTTACTAGCGGGAGAACAGATACGCAGTATTTT	CASSFTSGRTDTQYF
.	TRBV27	few	TRBJ1-1	TGTGCCAGCTATTGGGGAATTGGCACTGAAGCTTTCTTT	CASYWGIGTEAFF
.	TRBV6-1	few	TRBJ2-7	TGTGCCAGCAGTCCCCCAGGGGGGAGGGCCAACGAGCAGTACTTC	CASSPPGGRANEQYF
.	TRBV6-5	.	TRBJ1-6	TGTGCCAGCCGACAGCCCAATTCACCCCTCCACTTT	CASRQPNSPLHF
.	TRBV7-3	few	TRBJ1-6	TGTGCCAGCAGCCCCGCCTCCGGTTCACCCCTCCACTTT	CASSPASGSPLHF
.	TRBV19	.	TRBJ2-7	TGTGCTAGTAGGGGAAGAAACTCCTACGAGCAGTACTTC	CASRGRNSYEQYF
.	TRBV15	many	TRBJ1-5	TGTGCCACCAGCAGAGATCCCGGGGTTGGTCAGCCCCAGCATTTT	CATSRDPGVGQPQHF
.	TRBV6-1	.	TRBJ2-2	TGTGCCAGCAGTCGCCGACTAGATGTAGGCGGGGAGCTGTTTTTT	CASSRRLDVGGELFF
.	TRBV28	.	TRBJ2-2	TGTGCCAGCAGACCCCCGACTGGCGGTTCGTCCGGGGAGCTGTTTTTT	CASRPPTGGSSGELFF
.	TRBV27	.	TRBJ1-1	TGTGCCAGCAGTTATAAGGATGGAGCTTTCTTT	CASSYKDGAFF
.	TRBV28	once	TRBJ2-6	TGTGCCAGCAGTTTGGACTCCCCGGGGGCTGGGGCCAACGTCCTGACTTTC	CASSLDSPGAGANVLTF
.	TRBV18	few	TRBJ2-1	TGTGCCAGCTCACCACCGAGCGGTTGGGATGAGCAGTTCTTC	CASSPPSGWDEQFF
.	TRBV7-9	.	TRBJ2-3	TGTGCCAGCAGCTTACGAGAGGAGCCGAGCACAGATACGCAGTATTTT	CASSLREEPSTDTQYF
.	TRBV7-2	.	TRBJ2-7	TGTGCCAGCAGCCCCGGGAGTACCTACGAGCAGTACTTC	CASSPGSTYEQYF
.	TRBV15	few	TRBJ2-1	TGTGCCACCAGCCGACAGTACAATGAGCAGTTCTTC	CATSRQYNEQFF
.	TRBV12-3/TRBV12-4	.	TRBJ1-1	TGTGCCAGCAGCCCCTCGGACACCACGCGGAACACTGAAGCTTTCTTT	CASSPSDTTRNTEAFF
.	TRBV5-1	.	TRBJ2-3	TGCGCCAGCAGCTTGGGGTCCGCACCAGATACGCAGTATTTT	CASSLGSAPDTQYF
.	TRBV12-3/TRBV12-4	few	TRBJ1-1	TGTGCCAGCAGTTTTTACAGTCAGGAAGCTTTCTTT	CASSFYSQEAFF
.	TRBV29-1	few	TRBJ2-2	TGCAGCGTTGGGCACGGGGCGAACACCGGGGAGCTGTTTTTT	CSVGHGANTGELFF
.	TRBV12-3/TRBV12-4	few	TRBJ1-1	TGTGCCAGCAGTTTACATCAGGGTAATTCTGAAGCTTTCTTT	CASSLHQGNSEAFF
TRBD1	TRBV12-3/TRBV12-4	few	TRBJ1-1	TGTGCCAGCAGTTGGGGGACAGGGAGGGACACTGAAGCTTTCTTT	CASSWGTGRDTEAFF
.	TRBV19	.	TRBJ2-7	TGTGCCAGTAGTATGGGGGCGGAAACGGAGAGGTACTTC	CASSMGAETERYF
TRBD1	TRBV2	few	TRBJ2-5	TGTGCCAGCACCACCCAGGGACAGCAAGAGACCCAGTACTTC	CASTTQGQQETQYF
.	TRBV12-3/TRBV12-4	.	TRBJ2-2	TGTGCCAGCAGTTTAGTGGGGGGCTCCACCGGGGAGCTGTTTTTT	CASSLVGGSTGELFF
.	TRBV4-2	.	TRBJ2-3	TGTGCCAGCAGCCAAGCACGTTCAGATACGCAGTATTTT	CASSQARSDTQYF